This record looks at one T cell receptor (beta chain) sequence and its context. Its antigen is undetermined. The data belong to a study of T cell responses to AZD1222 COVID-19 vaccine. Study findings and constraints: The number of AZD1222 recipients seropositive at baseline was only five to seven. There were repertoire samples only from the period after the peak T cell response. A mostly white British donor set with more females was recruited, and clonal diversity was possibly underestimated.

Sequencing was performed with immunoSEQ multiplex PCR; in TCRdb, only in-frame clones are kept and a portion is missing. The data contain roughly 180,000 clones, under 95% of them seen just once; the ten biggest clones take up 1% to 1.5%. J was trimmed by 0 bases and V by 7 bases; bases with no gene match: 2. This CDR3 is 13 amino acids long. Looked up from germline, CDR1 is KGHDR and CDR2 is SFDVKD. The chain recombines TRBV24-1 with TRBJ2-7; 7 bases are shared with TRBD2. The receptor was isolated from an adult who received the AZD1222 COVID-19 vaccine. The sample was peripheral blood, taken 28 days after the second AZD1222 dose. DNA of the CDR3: TGTGCCACCAGGGGGGGGAGCTCCTACGAGCAGTACTTC. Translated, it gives CATRGGSSYEQYF.